This record concerns one TCR beta chain sequence. This entry belongs to a study of blood T cell repertoires in COVID-19. Assay used: immunoSEQ multiplex PCR; TCRdb lists only in-frame clones, some missing. Of 200,000 or so clones listed, roughly 87% were seen once; the top ten hold 1.9%. Germline V gene lookup returns CDR1 WSHSY and CDR2 SAAADI. V lost 6 bases, J lost 4 bases, and 5 bases stayed unmatched. The CDR3 spans 14 residues. The TCR originated in a man aged 40-50 years with active or convalescent COVID-19. Sequences were obtained from peripheral blood. The chain joins TRBV10-2 to TRBJ2-5, with TRBD2 identical over 10 bases. The CDR3 nucleotides are TGCGCCAGCAGGACTAGCGGGTTTGGAGAGACCCAGTACTTC. Translating gives CASRTSGFGETQYF.